This note documents a single T cell receptor beta chain sequence. These data are taken from a study of OX40 agonist ivuxolimab in advanced cancers. CDR1 is SGHDT and CDR2 is YYEEEE in the germline V gene. V trimming: 5 bases; J trimming: 3 bases; junction bases outside the gene matches: 4. This CDR3 is 14 amino acids long. Here immunoSEQ multiplex PCR was the method, and the copy in TCRdb shows in-frame clones only, minus some. In the table there are roughly 120,000 clones, roughly 87% of which are singletons. The sequence derives from an adult with an advanced solid tumor such as melanoma, head and neck, liver or kidney cancer. This sequence joins TRBV5-6 and TRBJ1-5, with 8 positions matching TRBD1. Sequences were derived from CD4+ or CD8+ T cells sorted from blood, sampled in a trial of the OX40 agonist ivuxolimab. The CDR3 reads CASSTGGINQPQHF. The CDR3, as DNA: TGTGCCAGCAGTACAGGGGGAATCAATCAGCCCCAGCATTTT.